This T cell receptor (beta chain) was obtained from a study of blood T cell repertoires in COVID-19. For the study at large: Material from acute and convalescent COVID-19 was sourced from the United States, Italy and Spain.

This CDR3 has 15 residues. Germline V gives CDR1 GTSNPN, CDR2 SVGIG (reference sequence). Trimming took 3 bases from V and 10 from J; bases not matched to a gene: 9. Authors' data handling: Nucleated cell counts were estimated from reference gene primer amplification. The protocol was immunoSEQ multiplex PCR, while the TCRdb copy is restricted to in-frame clones and leaves out a portion. The V and J calls and clone size were taken over from that table, and D and trimming were inferred from the DNA. The table has roughly 140,000 clones, around 83% seen once. V and J are TRBV30 and TRBJ1-6; 10 bases are shared with TRBD1. Sequenced input: peripheral blood. This clonotype was obtained from a woman aged 45-65 years with acute or convalescent COVID-19. In DNA form, the CDR3 reads TGTGCCTGGAGGTCATTCGGGACAGGGGCCTCACCCCTCCACTTT. This gives the protein CAWRSFGTGASPLHF.